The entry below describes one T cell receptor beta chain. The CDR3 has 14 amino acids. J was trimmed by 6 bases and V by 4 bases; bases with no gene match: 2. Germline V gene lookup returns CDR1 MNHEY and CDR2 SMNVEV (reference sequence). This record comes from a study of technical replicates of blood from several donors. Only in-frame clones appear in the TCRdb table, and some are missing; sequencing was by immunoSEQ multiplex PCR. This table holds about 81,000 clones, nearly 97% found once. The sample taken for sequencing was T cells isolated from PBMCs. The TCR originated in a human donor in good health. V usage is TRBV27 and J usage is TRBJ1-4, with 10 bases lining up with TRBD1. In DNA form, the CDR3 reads TGTGCCAGCAGTTCGACAGGGGGCTATGAAAAACTGTTTTTT. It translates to CASSSTGGYEKLFF.